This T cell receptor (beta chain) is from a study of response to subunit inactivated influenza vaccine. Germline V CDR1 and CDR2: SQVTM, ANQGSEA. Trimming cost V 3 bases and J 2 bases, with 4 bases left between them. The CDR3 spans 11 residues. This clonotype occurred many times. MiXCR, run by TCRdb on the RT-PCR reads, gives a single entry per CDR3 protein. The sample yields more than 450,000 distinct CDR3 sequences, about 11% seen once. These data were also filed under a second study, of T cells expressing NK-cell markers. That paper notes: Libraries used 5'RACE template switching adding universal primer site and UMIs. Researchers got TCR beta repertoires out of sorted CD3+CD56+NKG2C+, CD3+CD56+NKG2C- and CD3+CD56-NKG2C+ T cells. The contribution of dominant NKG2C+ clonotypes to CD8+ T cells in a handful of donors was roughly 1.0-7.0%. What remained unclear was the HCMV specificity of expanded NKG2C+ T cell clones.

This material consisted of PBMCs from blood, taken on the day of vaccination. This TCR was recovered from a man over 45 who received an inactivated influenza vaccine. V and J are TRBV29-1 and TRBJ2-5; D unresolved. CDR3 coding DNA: TGCAGCGTTGACCTACAAGAGACCCAGTACTTC. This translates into CSVDLQETQYF.